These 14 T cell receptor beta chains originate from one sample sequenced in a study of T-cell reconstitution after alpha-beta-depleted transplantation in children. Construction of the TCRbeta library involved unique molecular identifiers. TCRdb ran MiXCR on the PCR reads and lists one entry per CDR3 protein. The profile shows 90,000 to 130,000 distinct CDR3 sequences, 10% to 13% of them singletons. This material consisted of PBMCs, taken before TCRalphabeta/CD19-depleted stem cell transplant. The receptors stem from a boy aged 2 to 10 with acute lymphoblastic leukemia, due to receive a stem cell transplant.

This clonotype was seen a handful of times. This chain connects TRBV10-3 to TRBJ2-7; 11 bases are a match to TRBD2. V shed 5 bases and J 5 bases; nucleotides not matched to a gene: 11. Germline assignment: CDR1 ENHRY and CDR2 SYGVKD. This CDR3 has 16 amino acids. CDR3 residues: CAISPSLAGGVHEQYF. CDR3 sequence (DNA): TGTGCCATCAGTCCCTCTTTAGCGGGAGGGGTACACGAGCAGTACTTC.

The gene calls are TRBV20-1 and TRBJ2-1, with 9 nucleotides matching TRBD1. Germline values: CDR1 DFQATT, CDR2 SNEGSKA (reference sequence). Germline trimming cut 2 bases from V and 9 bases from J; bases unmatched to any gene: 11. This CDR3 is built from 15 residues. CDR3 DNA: TGCAGTGCTAGAACCAGACAGGGGGGGAACGGTGAGCAGTTCTTC. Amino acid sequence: CSARTRQGGNGEQFF.

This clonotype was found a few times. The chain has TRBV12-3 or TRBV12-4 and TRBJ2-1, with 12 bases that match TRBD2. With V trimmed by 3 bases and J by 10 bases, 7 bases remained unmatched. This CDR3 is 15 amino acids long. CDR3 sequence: CASSFASGRAGEQFF. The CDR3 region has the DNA TGTGCCAGCAGTTTTGCTAGCGGGAGGGCCGGGGAGCAGTTCTTC.

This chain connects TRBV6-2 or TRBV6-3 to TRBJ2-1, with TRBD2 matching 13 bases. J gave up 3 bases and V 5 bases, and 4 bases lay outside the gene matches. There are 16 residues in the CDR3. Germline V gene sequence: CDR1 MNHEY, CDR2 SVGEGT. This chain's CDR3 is CASSRLAGGNYNEQFF. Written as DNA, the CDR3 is TGTGCCAGCAGTCGACTAGCGGGGGGAAACTACAATGAGCAGTTCTTC.

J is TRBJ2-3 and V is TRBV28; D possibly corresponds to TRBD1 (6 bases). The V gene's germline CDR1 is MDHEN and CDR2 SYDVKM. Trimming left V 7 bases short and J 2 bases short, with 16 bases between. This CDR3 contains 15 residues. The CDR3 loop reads CASKESGAATDTQYF. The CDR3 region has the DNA TGTGCCAGCAAGGAATCAGGGGCGGCCACAGATACGCAGTATTTT.

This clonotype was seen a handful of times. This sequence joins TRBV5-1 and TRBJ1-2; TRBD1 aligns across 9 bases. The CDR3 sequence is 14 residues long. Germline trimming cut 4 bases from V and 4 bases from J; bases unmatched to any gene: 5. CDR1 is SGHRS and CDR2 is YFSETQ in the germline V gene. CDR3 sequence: CASSGGQGSYGYTF. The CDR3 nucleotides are TGCGCCAGCAGCGGAGGACAGGGGAGCTATGGCTACACCTTC. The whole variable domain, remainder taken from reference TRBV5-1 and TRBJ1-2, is KAGVTQTPRYLIKTRGQQVTLSCSPISGHRSVSWYQQTPGQGLQFLFEYFSETQRNKGNFPGRFSGRQFSNSRSEMNVSTLELGDSALYLCASSGGQGSYGYTFGSGTRLTVV.

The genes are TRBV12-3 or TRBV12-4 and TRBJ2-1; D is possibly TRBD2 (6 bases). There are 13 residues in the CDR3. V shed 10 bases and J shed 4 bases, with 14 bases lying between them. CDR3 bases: TGTGCCATCAGGGCGGGGACGTACAATGAGCAGTTCTTC. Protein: CAIRAGTYNEQFF.

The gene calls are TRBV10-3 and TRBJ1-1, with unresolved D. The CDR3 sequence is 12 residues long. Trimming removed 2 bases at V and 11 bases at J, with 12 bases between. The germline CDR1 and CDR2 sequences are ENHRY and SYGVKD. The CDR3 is CAISEPAEPAFF. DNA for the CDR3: TGTGCCATCAGTGAGCCCGCCGAACCGGCTTTCTTT.

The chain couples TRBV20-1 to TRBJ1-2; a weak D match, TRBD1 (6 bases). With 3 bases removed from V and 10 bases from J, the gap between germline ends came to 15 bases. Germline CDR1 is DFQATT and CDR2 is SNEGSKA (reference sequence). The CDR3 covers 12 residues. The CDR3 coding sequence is TGCAGTGCTAGTAGTCAGAGGGGGGCCTACACCTTC. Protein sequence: CSASSQRGAYTF.

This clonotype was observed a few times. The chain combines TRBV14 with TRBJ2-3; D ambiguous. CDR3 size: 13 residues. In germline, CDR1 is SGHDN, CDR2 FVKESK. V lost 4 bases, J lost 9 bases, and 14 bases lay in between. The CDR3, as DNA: TGTGCCAGCAGCCCTGGACCCCCGGCCACGCAGTATTTT. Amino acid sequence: CASSPGPPATQYF.

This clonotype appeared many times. In nucleotides, the CDR3 is TGTGCCAGCAGTTTTAAACGGGGTCAGCCCCAGCATTTT. Its translation: CASSFKRGQPQHF. The genes are TRBV12-3 or TRBV12-4 and TRBJ1-5; D is uncertain. There are 13 residues in the CDR3. Trimming took 3 bases from V and 6 from J, leaving 9 bases between them.

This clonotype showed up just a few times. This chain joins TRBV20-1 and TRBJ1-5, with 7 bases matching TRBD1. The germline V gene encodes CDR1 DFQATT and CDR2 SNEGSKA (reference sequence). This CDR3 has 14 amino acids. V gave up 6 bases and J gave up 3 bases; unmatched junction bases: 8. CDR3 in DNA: TGCAGTGCATGGGGACAGAAGATCAATCAGCCCCAGCATTTT. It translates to CSAWGQKINQPQHF.

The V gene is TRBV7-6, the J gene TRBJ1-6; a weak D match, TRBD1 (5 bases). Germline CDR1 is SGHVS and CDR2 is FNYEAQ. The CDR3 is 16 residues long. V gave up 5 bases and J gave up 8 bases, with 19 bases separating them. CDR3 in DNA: TGTGCCAGCAGCCCCGACCGCGCGTGGGGGGATTCACCCCTCCACTTT. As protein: CASSPDRAWGDSPLHF. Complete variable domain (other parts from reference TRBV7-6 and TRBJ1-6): GAGVSQSPRYKVTKRGQDVALRCDPISGHVSLYWYRQALGQGPEFLTYFNYEAQQDKSGLPNDRFSAERPEGSISTLTIQRTEQRDSAMYRCASSPDRAWGDSPLHFGNGTRLTVT.

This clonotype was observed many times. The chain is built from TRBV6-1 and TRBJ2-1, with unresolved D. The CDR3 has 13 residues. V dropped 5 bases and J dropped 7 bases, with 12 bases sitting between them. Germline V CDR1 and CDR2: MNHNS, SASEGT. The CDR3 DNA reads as TGTGCCAGCAGTCGAACTCTAGGGAATGAGCAGTTCTTC. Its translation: CASSRTLGNEQFF.